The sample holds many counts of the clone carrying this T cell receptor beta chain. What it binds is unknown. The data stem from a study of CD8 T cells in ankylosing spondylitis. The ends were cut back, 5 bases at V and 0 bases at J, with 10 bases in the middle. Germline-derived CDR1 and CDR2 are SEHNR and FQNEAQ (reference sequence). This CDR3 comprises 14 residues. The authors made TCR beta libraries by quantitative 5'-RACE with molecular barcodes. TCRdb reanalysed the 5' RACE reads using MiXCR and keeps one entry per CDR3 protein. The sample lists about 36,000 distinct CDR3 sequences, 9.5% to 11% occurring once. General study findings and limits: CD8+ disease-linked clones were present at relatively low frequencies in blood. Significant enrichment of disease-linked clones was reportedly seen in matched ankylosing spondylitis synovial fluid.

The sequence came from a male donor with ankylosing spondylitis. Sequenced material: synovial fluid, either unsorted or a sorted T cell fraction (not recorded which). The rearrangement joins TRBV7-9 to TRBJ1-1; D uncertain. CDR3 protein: CASSQGRVNTEAFF. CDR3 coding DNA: TGTGCCAGCAGCCAAGGACGGGTGAACACTGAAGCTTTCTTT.